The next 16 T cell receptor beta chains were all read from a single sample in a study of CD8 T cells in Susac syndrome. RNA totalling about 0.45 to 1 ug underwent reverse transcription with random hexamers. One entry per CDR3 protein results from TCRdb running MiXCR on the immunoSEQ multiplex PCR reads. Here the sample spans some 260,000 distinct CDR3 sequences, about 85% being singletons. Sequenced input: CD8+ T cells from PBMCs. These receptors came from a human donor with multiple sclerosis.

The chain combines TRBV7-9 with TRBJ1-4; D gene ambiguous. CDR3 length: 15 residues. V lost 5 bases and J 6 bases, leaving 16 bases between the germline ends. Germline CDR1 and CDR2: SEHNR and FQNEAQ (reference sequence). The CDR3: CASSRRAGRDEKLFF. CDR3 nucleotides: TGTGCCAGCAGCCGCCGGGCGGGGAGGGATGAAAAACTGTTTTTT. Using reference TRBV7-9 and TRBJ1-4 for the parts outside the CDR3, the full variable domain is DTGVSQNPRHKITKRGQNVTFRCDPISEHNRLYWYRQTLGQGPEFLTYFQNEAQLEKSRLLSDRFSAERPKGSFSTLEIQRTEQGDSAMYLCASSRRAGRDEKLFFGSGTQLSVL.

CDR3 sequence reads: CASSYSGGATGELFF. CDR3 sequence (DNA): TGTGCCAGCAGTTACTCGGGCGGGGCCACCGGGGAGCTGTTTTTT. The genes are TRBV6-6 and TRBJ2-2; D perhaps matches TRBD2 (6 bases). The germline CDR1 and CDR2 sequences are MNHNY and SVGAGI (reference sequence). CDR3 size: 15 residues. The V and J ends lost 0 bases and 4 bases respectively, with 9 bases between them.

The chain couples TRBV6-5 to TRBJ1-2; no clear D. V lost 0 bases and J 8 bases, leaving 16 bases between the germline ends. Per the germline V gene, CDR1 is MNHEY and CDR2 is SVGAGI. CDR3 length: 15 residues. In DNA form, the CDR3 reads TGTGCCAGCAGTTACTCGGCAGGCGGCCGGTGGGGCTACACCTTC. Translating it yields CASSYSAGGRWGYTF.

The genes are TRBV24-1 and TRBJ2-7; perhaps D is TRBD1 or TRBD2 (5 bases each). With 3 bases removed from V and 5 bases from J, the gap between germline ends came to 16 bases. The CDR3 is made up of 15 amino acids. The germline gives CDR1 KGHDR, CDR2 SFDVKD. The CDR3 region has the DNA TGTGCCACCAGTGATAATTGGGGGTCCAGAGACGAGCAGTACTTC. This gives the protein CATSDNWGSRDEQYF.

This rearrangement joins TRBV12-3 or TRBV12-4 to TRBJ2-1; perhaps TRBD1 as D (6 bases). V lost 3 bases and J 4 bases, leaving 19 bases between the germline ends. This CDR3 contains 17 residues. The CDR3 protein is CASSFAAGERVYNEQFF. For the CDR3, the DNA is TGTGCCAGCAGTTTCGCGGCAGGGGAAAGGGTTTACAATGAGCAGTTCTTC.

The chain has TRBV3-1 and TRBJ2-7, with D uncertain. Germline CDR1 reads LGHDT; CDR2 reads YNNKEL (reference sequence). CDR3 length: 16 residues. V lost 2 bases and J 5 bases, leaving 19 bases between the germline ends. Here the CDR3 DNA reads TGTGCCAGCAGCCAAAAGCCAGCAATGCTATTGGACGAGCAGTACTTC. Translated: CASSQKPAMLLDEQYF.

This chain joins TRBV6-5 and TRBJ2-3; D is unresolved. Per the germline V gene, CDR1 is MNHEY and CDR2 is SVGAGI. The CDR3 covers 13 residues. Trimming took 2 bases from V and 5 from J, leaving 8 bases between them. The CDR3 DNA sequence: TGTGCCAGCAGTTACGCCTCCGGAGATACGCAGTATTTT. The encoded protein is CASSYASGDTQYF.

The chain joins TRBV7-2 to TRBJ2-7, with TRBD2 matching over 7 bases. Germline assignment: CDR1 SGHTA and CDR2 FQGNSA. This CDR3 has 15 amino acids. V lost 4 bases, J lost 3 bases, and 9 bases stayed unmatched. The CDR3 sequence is CASSWGGSGFYEQYF. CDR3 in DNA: TGTGCCAGCAGCTGGGGGGGGTCAGGATTCTACGAGCAGTACTTC.

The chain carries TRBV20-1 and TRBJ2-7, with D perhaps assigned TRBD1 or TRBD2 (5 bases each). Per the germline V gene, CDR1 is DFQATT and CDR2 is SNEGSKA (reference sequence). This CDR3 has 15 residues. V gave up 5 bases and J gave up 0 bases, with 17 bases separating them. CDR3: CSAQDRDRSSYEQYF. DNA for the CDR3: TGCAGTGCTCAGGACCGGGACCGAAGCTCCTACGAGCAGTACTTC.

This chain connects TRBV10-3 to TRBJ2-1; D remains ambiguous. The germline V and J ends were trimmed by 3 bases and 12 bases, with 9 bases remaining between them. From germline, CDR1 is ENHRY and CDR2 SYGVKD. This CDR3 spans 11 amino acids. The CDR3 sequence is CAISDRVGQFF. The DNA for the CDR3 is TGTGCCATCAGTGATAGGGTAGGGCAGTTCTTC.

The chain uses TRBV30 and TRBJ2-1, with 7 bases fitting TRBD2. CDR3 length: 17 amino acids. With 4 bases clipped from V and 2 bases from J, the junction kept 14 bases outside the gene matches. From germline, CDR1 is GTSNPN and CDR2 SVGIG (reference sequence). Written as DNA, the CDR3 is TGTGCCTGGATCGGGCGTGGTAGCGGGTTCACCTACAATGAGCAGTTCTTC. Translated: CAWIGRGSGFTYNEQFF.

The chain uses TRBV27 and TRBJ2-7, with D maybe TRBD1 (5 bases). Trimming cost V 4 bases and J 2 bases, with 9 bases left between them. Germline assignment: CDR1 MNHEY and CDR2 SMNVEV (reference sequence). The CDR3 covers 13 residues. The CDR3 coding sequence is TGTGCCAGCAGTTGGAAGGGGACCTACGAGCAGTACTTC. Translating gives CASSWKGTYEQYF.

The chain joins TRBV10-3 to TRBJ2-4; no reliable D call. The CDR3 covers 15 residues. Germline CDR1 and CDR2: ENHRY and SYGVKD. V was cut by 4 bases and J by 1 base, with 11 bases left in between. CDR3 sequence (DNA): TGTGCCATCAGTGGTGGGATGGGGGCCAAAAACATTCAGTACTTC. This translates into CAISGGMGAKNIQYF.

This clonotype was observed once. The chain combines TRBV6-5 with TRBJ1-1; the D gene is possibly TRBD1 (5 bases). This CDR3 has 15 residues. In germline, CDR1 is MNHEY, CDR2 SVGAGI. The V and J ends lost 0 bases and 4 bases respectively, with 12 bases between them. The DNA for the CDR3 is TGTGCCAGCAGTTACTCTTTCTCCGGGGGCACTGAAGCTTTCTTT. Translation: CASSYSFSGGTEAFF.

The CDR3 nucleotides read TGTGCCAGCAGGATACAGGGGTTCGGCACTGAAGCTTTCTTT. Protein: CASRIQGFGTEAFF. V gene TRBV28 combines with J gene TRBJ1-1; 7 bases map to TRBD1. The CDR3 is made up of 14 amino acids. V dropped 6 bases and J dropped 4; count of bases not matched to a gene: 8. CDR1 and CDR2 (germline): MDHEN, SYDVKM. Looking up the rest from reference TRBV28 and TRBJ1-1 gives the full variable domain: DVKVTQSSRYLVKRTGEKVFLECVQDMDHENMFWYRQDPGLGLRLIYFSYDVKMKEKGDIPEGYSVSREKKERFSLILESASTNQTSMYLCASRIQGFGTEAFFGQGTRLTVV.

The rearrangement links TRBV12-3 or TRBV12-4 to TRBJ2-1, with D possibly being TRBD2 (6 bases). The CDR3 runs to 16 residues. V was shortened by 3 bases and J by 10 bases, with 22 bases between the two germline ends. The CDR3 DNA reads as TGTGCCAGCAGTTTCTCTAGCGTTGGGGTTGGTCGGGAGCAGTTCTTC. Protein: CASSFSSVGVGREQFF.